Each of the 15 T cell receptor beta chains below was sequenced from the same sample in a study of CD8+CD57+ T cells in acquired aplastic anemia. Investigators profiled TCR beta VDJ and CDR3 from genomic DNA template. TCRdb ran MiXCR on the reads and lists one entry per CDR3 protein. The table includes roughly 180,000 distinct CDR3 sequences, 45% to 60% detected once. Patients selected for sequencing had displayed CD8+CD57+ cell expansion by flow cytometry. The sample comprised sorted CD4+, CD8+, or CD8+CD57+ T cells (not recorded which) from PBMCs. The receptors derive from a human donor with aplastic anemia.

There are a few counts of this clonotype. CDR3 loop: CASSENQGALYTQYF. DNA of the CDR3: TGTGCCAGCAGTGAAAACCAGGGGGCGCTTTATACGCAGTATTTT. The chain has TRBV6-1 and TRBJ2-3; 8 bases are shared with TRBD1. CDR3 length: 15 amino acids. With 2 bases clipped from V and 7 bases from J, the junction kept 8 bases outside the gene matches. Looked up from germline, CDR1 is MNHNS and CDR2 is SASEGT.

On this clonotype itself: Sequence at one end of the junction differs from germline and may be a read error. This sequence joins TRBV7-7 and TRBJ2-5; TRBD2 is a possible D gene (6 bases). Germline assignment: CDR1 SSHAT and CDR2 FNYEAQ (reference sequence). The CDR3 is made up of 16 amino acids. The CDR3: CASSLAPGGASETQYF. The CDR3, as DNA: TGTGCTAGCAGCTTAGCGCCCGGAGGGGCGTCGGAGACCCAGTACTTC.

This chain links TRBV20-1 with TRBJ1-1; D is unresolved. V was shortened by 6 bases and J by 3 bases, with 14 bases between the two germline ends. Germline V lookup: CDR1 DFQATT, CDR2 SNEGSKA (reference sequence). This CDR3 is built from 13 residues. The CDR3 loop is CSAPTPLHTEAFF. Here the CDR3 DNA reads TGCAGTGCCCCGACACCCCTTCACACTGAAGCTTTCTTT.

This clonotype was counted between two and nine times. This sequence joins TRBV10-2 and TRBJ1-6; 11 bases match TRBD1. CDR1 and CDR2 (germline): WSHSY, SAAADI. Trimming at V came to 5 bases and at J to 9 bases, leaving 6 bases not matched to a gene. The CDR3 runs 15 residues. CDR3 loop: CASSFTGTGGSPLHF. The CDR3 DNA sequence: TGCGCCAGCAGTTTTACCGGGACAGGGGGTTCACCCCTCCACTTT.

This chain uses TRBV20-1 with TRBJ1-1, with D perhaps matching TRBD1 (6 bases). The CDR3 loop spans 14 amino acids. V was cut by 5 bases and J by 3 bases, with 16 bases left in between. CDR1 and CDR2 (germline): DFQATT, SNEGSKA (reference sequence). DNA of the CDR3: TGCAGTGCTCCCTTGGAGGGGGGGCACACTGAAGCTTTCTTT. Amino acids: CSAPLEGGHTEAFF.

The chain is built from TRBV9 and TRBJ1-4, with D maybe TRBD1 (5 bases). This CDR3 region has 13 residues. V was shortened by 0 bases and J by 8 bases, with 8 bases between the two germline ends. Germline lookup yields CDR1 SGDLS and CDR2 YYNGEE. CDR3 coding DNA: TGTGCCAGCAGCGTAGGAGGGGACGAAAAACTGTTTTTT. Translation: CASSVGGDEKLFF.

This sequence joins TRBV20-1 and TRBJ1-5; the match to TRBD1 covers 11 bases. Losses at the gene ends were 5 bases for V and 2 bases for J; bases not matched to a gene: 17. Germline lookup yields CDR1 DFQATT and CDR2 SNEGSKA (reference sequence). The CDR3 has 19 amino acids. In DNA form, the CDR3 reads TGCAGTGCTCCAGCTCCCGGACAGGGGGCGCGTCGAGGCAATCAGCCCCAGCATTTT. It translates to CSAPAPGQGARRGNQPQHF.

On this clonotype itself: Possible read error: a much larger clone is one base away. The genes are TRBV7-8 and TRBJ1-1; D unclear. The length of the CDR3 is 13 residues. Per the germline V gene, CDR1 is SGHVS and CDR2 is FQNEAQ. V was trimmed by 1 base and J by 1 base, leaving 4 bases between them. CDR3: CASSLEGNTEAFF. CDR3 sequence (DNA): TGTGCCAGCAGCTTAGAGGGGAACACTGAAGCTTTCTTT.

There are a few counts of this clonotype. The chain couples TRBV11-2 to TRBJ2-1, with unresolved D. Deletions cut 2 bases from V and 5 bases from J, with 7 bases between. The CDR3 length is 13 residues. Germline V gene lookup returns CDR1 SGHAT and CDR2 FQNNGV. CDR3 coding DNA: TGTGCCAGCAGCTTACTTTCCGACAATGAGCAGTTCTTC. Protein product: CASSLLSDNEQFF. Drawing the rest from reference TRBV11-2 and TRBJ2-1, the complete variable domain is EAGVAQSPRYKIIEKRQSVAFWCNPISGHATLYWYQQILGQGPKLLIQFQNNGVVDDSQLPKDRFSAERLKGVDSTLKIQPAKLEDSAVYLCASSLLSDNEQFFGPGTRLTVL.

As concerns this clonotype: The CDR3 does not end in the conserved phenylalanine or tryptophan, so this is likely a read error. The chain carries TRBV7-8 and TRBJ2-5, with unresolved D. Per germline, CDR1 SGHVS and CDR2 FQNEAQ. This CDR3 comprises 16 residues. Trimming shortened V by 0 bases and J by 4 bases, and 15 bases separated the two germline ends. CDR3 loop: CASSLAWLPSRETQYS. The CDR3 region has the DNA TGTGCCAGCAGCTTAGCCTGGCTCCCGTCACGAGAGACCCAGTACTCC.

The rearrangement links TRBV24-1 to TRBJ2-1, with 10 positions matching TRBD2. CDR1 is KGHDR, CDR2 SFDVKD, per germline. This CDR3 spans 16 amino acids. With 4 bases clipped from V and 3 bases from J, the junction kept 5 bases outside the gene matches. Here the CDR3 reads CATSDPSGSHYNEQFF. Written as DNA, the CDR3 is TGTGCCACCAGTGACCCTAGCGGGAGCCACTACAATGAGCAGTTCTTC.

The chain employs TRBV19 and TRBJ1-1; 7 bases match TRBD1. The CDR3 has 15 residues. Germline lookup yields CDR1 LNHDA and CDR2 SQIVND (reference sequence). V lost 4 bases to trimming and J lost 10 bases; unmatched junction nucleotides: 15. CDR3 protein: CASSTRQGAEYGAFF. CDR3 nucleotides: TGTGCCAGTAGTACCCGACAGGGAGCTGAGTACGGAGCTTTCTTT.

V gene TRBV10-3 combines with J gene TRBJ2-2, with TRBD1 as a possible D gene (6 bases). The length of the CDR3 is 16 residues. The V end was cut by 6 bases, the J end by 2 bases, with 16 bases between. The germline gives CDR1 ENHRY, CDR2 SYGVKD. CDR3 sequence: CAIRTRRTDNTGELFF. The CDR3 coding sequence is TGTGCCATCAGGACCCGAAGGACAGACAACACCGGGGAGCTGTTTTTT.

As concerns this clonotype: A much larger clone lies a single base off, so this may be a read error. The chain couples TRBV5-1 to TRBJ2-7; D call uncertain. The J call may not be correct, given that the DNA end is closer to TRBJ2-5. The germline V gene has CDR1 SGHRS and CDR2 YFSETQ. The CDR3 runs to 13 residues. The CDR3 is CASSLAVRETQYF. The DNA for the CDR3 is TGCGCCAGCAGCTTGGCGGTGCGGGAGACCCAGTACTTC.

At least ten counts were recorded for this clonotype. The chain combines TRBV19 with TRBJ2-6; D may be TRBD1 (7 bases). V shed 3 bases and J shed 2 bases, with 11 bases lying between them. The CDR3 spans 16 residues. Germline V CDR1 and CDR2: LNHDA, SQIVND (reference sequence). The CDR3 nucleotides are TGTGCCAGTAGTATGGAGGGGGCCACTGGGGCCAACGTCCTGACTTTC. Residues: CASSMEGATGANVLTF.